This TCR beta chain was identified during a study of liver allograft versus peripheral blood T cells. Looking at the study overall: What was compared were the T cell receptor repertoires in transplanted livers and those in the peripheral blood of recipients.

TCRdb recomputed calls from the reads with MiXCR, one row per CDR3 protein. The table has 8,000 to 10,000 distinct CDR3 sequences, roughly 20% seen once; the top ten hold 5% to 6.5%. The J segment lost 10 bases and the V segment lost 8 bases, leaving 8 bases of the junction unmatched. Germline-derived CDR1 and CDR2 are LNHDA and SQIVND (reference sequence). The CDR3 has 12 residues. The V gene is TRBV19, the J gene TRBJ1-2, with 9 bases fitting TRBD1. The receptor was derived from a human patient who had a liver transplant. A share of the T cells may be of graft donor origin. CDR3 loop: CASGGQGPHYTF. CDR3 sequence (DNA): TGTGCCAGTGGAGGACAGGGGCCCCACTACACCTTC. The whole variable domain, remainder taken from reference TRBV19 and TRBJ1-2, is DGGITQSPKYLFRKEGQNVTLSCEQNLNHDAMYWYRQDPGQGLRLIYYSQIVNDFQKGDIAEGYSVSREKKESFPLTVTSAQKNPTAFYLCASGGQGPHYTFGSGTRLTVV.